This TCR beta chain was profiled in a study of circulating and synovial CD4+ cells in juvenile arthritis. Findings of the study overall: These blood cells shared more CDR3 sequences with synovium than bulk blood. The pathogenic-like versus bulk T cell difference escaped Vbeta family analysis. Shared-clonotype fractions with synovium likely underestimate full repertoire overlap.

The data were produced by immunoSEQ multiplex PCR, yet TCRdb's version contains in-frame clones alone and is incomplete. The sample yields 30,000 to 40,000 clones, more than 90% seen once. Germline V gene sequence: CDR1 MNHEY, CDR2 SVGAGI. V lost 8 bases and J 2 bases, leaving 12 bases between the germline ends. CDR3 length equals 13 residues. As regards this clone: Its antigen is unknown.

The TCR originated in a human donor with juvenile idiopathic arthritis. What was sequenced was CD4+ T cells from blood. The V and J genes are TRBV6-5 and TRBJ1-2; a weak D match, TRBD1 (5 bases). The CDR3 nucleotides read TGTGCCAGCTCCGCCAGGGTAAACTATGGCTACACCTTC. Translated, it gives CASSARVNYGYTF.